The rows below give T cell receptor beta chains drawn from one sample of a study of T cell repertoires in cytomegalovirus infection. TCRdb re-called the reads with MiXCR, one entry per CDR3 protein. The sample yields 650,000 to 900,000 distinct CDR3 sequences, approximately 32% seen once. Which antigens these TCRs recognize remains unknown. This specimen was cultured CD8+ T cells from PBMCs, taken from culture after CMV antigen stimulation. The receptor source for this set is a human donor in good health (CMV status not recorded). Some clones in this sample may be carry-over from other donors' samples. The CDR3 runs from the conserved cysteine through the conserved F or W. The D gene is left open where the match is weak. Where a row states a size, it is once, few, many or the class of an expanded clone; other rows omit it.

abundance,v_gene,d_gene,j_gene,CDR3nt,CDR3aa
NA,TRBV10-3,NA,TRBJ1-2,TGTGCCATCATGCAGGGTAACTATGGCTACACCTTC,CAIMQGNYGYTF
few,TRBV19,TRBD1,TRBJ2-3,TGTGCCAGAGACTGGGACAGAGGAACAGATACGCAGTATTTT,CARDWDRGTDTQYF
few,TRBV12-3/TRBV12-4,TRBD2,TRBJ2-5,TGTGCCAGCAGTTTAGGGGTAGCGGGGGGGCCTGCTGTAGAGACCCAGTACTTC,CASSLGVAGGPAVETQYF
few,TRBV5-4,NA,TRBJ2-4,TGTGCCAGCAGCTTGGGGGGGCAAGAAAACATTCAGTACTTC,CASSLGGQENIQYF
few,TRBV11-3,TRBD2,TRBJ2-3,TGTGCCAGCAGCCGAGCGGGGAGAGATACGCAGTATTTT,CASSRAGRDTQYF
NA,TRBV11-1,NA,TRBJ2-2,TGCGCCAGCAGCTTAGGGAAAACCGGGGAGCTGTTTTTT,CASSLGKTGELFF
few,TRBV12-3/TRBV12-4,NA,TRBJ1-3,TGTGCCAGCAGTTCGGATACGCGAAACACCATATATTTT,CASSSDTRNTIYF
NA,TRBV27,TRBD1,TRBJ1-2,TGTGCCACCTGGACAGGAGGGGACTATGGCTACACCTTC,CATWTGGDYGYTF
NA,TRBV27,NA,TRBJ2-5,TGTGCCAGCAGTCTACAGGCCAAGGGGGAGACCCAGTACTTC,CASSLQAKGETQYF
NA,TRBV4-3,NA,TRBJ1-2,TGCGCCAGCAGCCAAGGAAGGGGGATGGTCTATGGCTACACCTTC,CASSQGRGMVYGYTF
NA,TRBV10-1,TRBD1,TRBJ1-1,TGCGCCAGCAGTGAGCGGGAAGGGACAGGAGTTATTGAAGCTTTCTTT,CASSEREGTGVIEAFF
NA,TRBV15,TRBD1,TRBJ2-4,TGTGCCACCAGCACCAGACAGGGGGGAAACATTCAGTACTTC,CATSTRQGGNIQYF
NA,TRBV11-1,NA,TRBJ1-1,TGTGCCAGCAGCTTAGGACCTGGTTTTACTGAAGCTTTCTTT,CASSLGPGFTEAFF
many,TRBV7-8,TRBD2,TRBJ2-1,TGTGCCAGCAGTAGGAGGAAAACTAGCGGGGGGGATTCCTACAATGAGCAGTTCTTC,CASSRRKTSGGDSYNEQFF
NA,TRBV4-1,NA,TRBJ2-3,TGCGCCAGCAGCCAAGAGTGGGGCGGCACAGATACGCAGTATTTT,CASSQEWGGTDTQYF
NA,TRBV7-6,NA,TRBJ1-1,TGTGCCAGCAGCTCCGACAGCGACAGGGCTTTCTTT,CASSSDSDRAFF
NA,TRBV6-6,NA,TRBJ2-7,TGTGCCAGCAGTGAGAGACAGCACTACGAGCAGTACTTC,CASSERQHYEQYF
NA,TRBV23-1,NA,TRBJ1-1,TGCGCCAGCAGGGGCTCACAAGCTTTCTTT,CASRGSQAFF
few,TRBV10-3,NA,TRBJ1-2,TGTGCCATCAGGGTAGTCCGGGGCTACACCTTC,CAIRVVRGYTF
few,TRBV7-9,NA,TRBJ2-2,TGTGCCAGCAGCCGAAGACAGGAAAACACCGGGGAGCTGTTTTTT,CASSRRQENTGELFF
NA,TRBV28,TRBD1,TRBJ2-3,TGTGCCAGCAGTCTCTCTCCGGGACAGGGTCTGAGCACAGATACGCAGTATTTT,CASSLSPGQGLSTDTQYF
NA,TRBV20-1,NA,TRBJ2-3,TGCAGTGCGGAGAACAGGGCTGGCACAGATACGCAGTATTTT,CSAENRAGTDTQYF
medium-sized,TRBV4-1,NA,TRBJ2-1,TGTGCCAGCAGCTTAGGGGGTAGTGAGCAGTTCTTC,CASSLGGSEQFF
NA,TRBV7-1,NA,TRBJ2-5,TGTGCCAGCAGCCCACCCGCGGCTAGCGTCCTTCAAGAGACCCAGTACTTC,CASSPPAASVLQETQYF
NA,TRBV27,TRBD1,TRBJ1-5,TGTGCCAGCAGTCCGGGGACAGGGGCGAGGCGGCCCCAGCATTTT,CASSPGTGARRPQHF
many,TRBV7-9,TRBD1,TRBJ1-2,TGTGCCAGCAGCTTAGCCGGGACAGGGGACTATGGCTACACCTTC,CASSLAGTGDYGYTF
many,TRBV7-9,NA,TRBJ2-5,TGTGCCAGCAGTCTTCCGGGCCAAGAGACCCAGTACTTC,CASSLPGQETQYF
NA,TRBV2,NA,TRBJ2-2,TGTGCCAGCAGCGGGACAAATGGCCCCGGGGAGCTGTTTTTT,CASSGTNGPGELFF
few,TRBV7-2,NA,TRBJ1-2,TGTGCCAGCAACCCCAGGGATTTCTATGGCTACACCTTC,CASNPRDFYGYTF
NA,TRBV19,TRBD2,TRBJ2-1,TGTGCCAGTGGGACTAGCGCTTACAATGAGCAGTTCTTC,CASGTSAYNEQFF
NA,TRBV9,TRBD1,TRBJ2-6,TGTGCCAGCAGCCCTAGGACAGGACCGTCTGGGGCCAACGTCCTGACTTTC,CASSPRTGPSGANVLTF
NA,TRBV6-2/TRBV6-3,NA,TRBJ2-5,TGTGCCAGCAGTTATCGCCCGGGAAAAGAGACCCAGTACTTC,CASSYRPGKETQYF
NA,TRBV2,NA,TRBJ2-2,TGTGCCAGCAGGGACATAGAGAGGGTTGGGGAGCTGTTTTTT,CASRDIERVGELFF
NA,TRBV24-1,NA,TRBJ2-3,TGTGCCACCAGTGACATCAGAAACACAGATACGCAGTATTTT,CATSDIRNTDTQYF
NA,TRBV6-6,TRBD2,TRBJ2-5,TGTGCCAGCAGTTACTTAGCGGGGGGGCAGCTTTTTGAGACCCAGTACTTC,CASSYLAGGQLFETQYF
NA,TRBV4-2,NA,TRBJ2-7,TGTGCCAGCAGCCAAGAGAAGGGGATCCCCTACGAGCAGTACTTC,CASSQEKGIPYEQYF
NA,TRBV4-3,TRBD2,TRBJ2-1,TGCGCCAGCAGCCAAGATGGCTCTAGCGGCTACAATGAGCAGTTCTTC,CASSQDGSSGYNEQFF
NA,TRBV12-5,NA,TRBJ2-7,TGTGCTAGTAAAACAACTAGCTCCTACGAGCAGTACTTC,CASKTTSSYEQYF
NA,TRBV2,NA,TRBJ1-1,TGTGCCACTCCTAAAGGGTTCACTGAAGCTTTCTTT,CATPKGFTEAFF
NA,TRBV7-3,NA,TRBJ1-6,TGTGCCAGCAGCCCATGGGACGGTAATTCACCCCTCCACTTT,CASSPWDGNSPLHF
NA,TRBV3-1,NA,TRBJ1-1,TGTGCCAGCAGCCAAGATGGGTACTTGGGCACTGAAGCTTTCTTT,CASSQDGYLGTEAFF
NA,TRBV15,TRBD2,TRBJ2-1,TGTGCCACCAGCAGAGATTCTGAGCGGGGGTACAATGAGCAGTTCTTC,CATSRDSERGYNEQFF
NA,TRBV6-8,TRBD2,TRBJ2-5,TGTGCCAGCAGTTACGTCGGGGGGGCTGGGGAGACCCAGTACTTC,CASSYVGGAGETQYF
many,TRBV12-3/TRBV12-4,NA,TRBJ2-5,TGTGCCAGCAGTTTTCAGCCGGAAGAGACCCAGTACTTC,CASSFQPEETQYF
NA,TRBV4-2,NA,TRBJ2-7,TGTGCCAGCAGCACAGAGGGGGGGGGGATCTACGAGCAGTACTTC,CASSTEGGGIYEQYF
NA,TRBV7-6,NA,TRBJ1-6,TGTGCCAGCAGCTCTGTGCCGGGGCCTAATTCACCCCTCCACTTT,CASSSVPGPNSPLHF
few,TRBV12-3/TRBV12-4,TRBD2,TRBJ2-1,TGTGCCAGCAGTTTAGGGAGTAGCGGGGGGCCAAGCTCCTACAATGAGCAGTTCTTC,CASSLGSSGGPSSYNEQFF
NA,TRBV6-7,NA,TRBJ2-1,TGTGCCAGCAGTTACTGGGTGGGGTCCTTCCCGGGAAATGAGCAGTTCTTC,CASSYWVGSFPGNEQFF
once,TRBV20-1,TRBD2,TRBJ2-3,TGCAGTGCTAGTACTAGCGGGGTGACCACAGATACGCAGTATTTT,CSASTSGVTTDTQYF
few,TRBV28,TRBD1,TRBJ1-5,TGTGCCAGCAGTGCCCCCGAGACAGGGACCCCGATTAGCAATCAGCCCCAGCATTTT,CASSAPETGTPISNQPQHF
few,TRBV11-1,TRBD1,TRBJ2-7,TGTGCCAGCAGCTTAGCGATGGGACAGACCTACGAGCAGTACTTC,CASSLAMGQTYEQYF
NA,TRBV14,TRBD1,TRBJ2-7,TGTGCCAGCAGCTCTCGCCTACAGGGGGGCTACTCCTACGAGCAGTACTTC,CASSSRLQGGYSYEQYF
NA,TRBV20-1,TRBD1,TRBJ1-5,TGCAGTGCTAGAGTTTTCACAGGGGGCTTCGATCAGCCCCAGCATTTT,CSARVFTGGFDQPQHF
many,TRBV7-8,NA,TRBJ2-5,TGTGCCAGCAGCCCACCCCGTTGGCAAGAGACCCAGTACTTC,CASSPPRWQETQYF